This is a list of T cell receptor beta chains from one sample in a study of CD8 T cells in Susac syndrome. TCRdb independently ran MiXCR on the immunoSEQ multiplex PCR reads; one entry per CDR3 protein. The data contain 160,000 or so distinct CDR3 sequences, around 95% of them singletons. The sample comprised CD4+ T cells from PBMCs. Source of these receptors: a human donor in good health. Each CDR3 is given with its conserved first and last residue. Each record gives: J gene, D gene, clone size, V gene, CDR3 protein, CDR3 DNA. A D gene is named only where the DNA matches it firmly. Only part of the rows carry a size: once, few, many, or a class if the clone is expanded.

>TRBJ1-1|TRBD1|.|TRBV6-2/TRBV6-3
CASRITGGNTEAFF
TGTGCCAGCAGGATAACAGGGGGGAACACTGAAGCTTTCTTT
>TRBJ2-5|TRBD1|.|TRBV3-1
CASSQEWDRVGETQYF
TGTGCCAGCAGCCAAGAATGGGACAGGGTAGGCGAGACCCAGTACTTC
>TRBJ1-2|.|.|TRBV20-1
CSASGLQNPVGVYGYTF
TGCAGTGCATCAGGACTCCAAAACCCAGTTGGTGTCTATGGCTACACCTTC
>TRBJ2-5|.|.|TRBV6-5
CASRPTGQETQYF
TGTGCCAGCAGACCTACAGGGCAAGAGACCCAGTACTTC
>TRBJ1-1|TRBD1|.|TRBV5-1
CASSWGQGRAGKTEAFF
TGCGCCAGCAGCTGGGGACAGGGAAGGGCGGGAAAGACTGAAGCTTTCTTT
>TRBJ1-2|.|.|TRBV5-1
CASSLVSRASDYGYTF
TGCGCCAGCAGCTTGGTTAGCAGGGCATCAGACTATGGCTACACCTTC
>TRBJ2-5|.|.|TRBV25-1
CASIWRETQYF
TGTGCCAGCATTTGGAGGGAGACCCAGTACTTC
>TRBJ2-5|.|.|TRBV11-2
CASSLGRRRPSQETQYF
TGTGCCAGCAGCTTAGGCCGGCGCCGCCCTTCCCAAGAGACCCAGTACTTC
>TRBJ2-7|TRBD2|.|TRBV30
CAWSGGLAEKQYF
TGTGCCTGGAGTGGGGGACTAGCGGAGAAGCAGTACTTC
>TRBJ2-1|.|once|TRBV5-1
CASSLLGSSYNEQFF
TGCGCCAGCAGCTTATTGGGGTCCTCCTACAATGAGCAGTTCTTC
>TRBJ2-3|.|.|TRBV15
CATSSGRLRRSTDTQYF
TGTGCCACCAGCAGTGGCCGACTTAGGAGAAGCACAGATACGCAGTATTTT
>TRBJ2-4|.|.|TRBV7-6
CASSELPWEGARNIQYF
TGTGCCAGCAGCGAATTGCCTTGGGAGGGGGCGAGGAACATTCAGTACTTC
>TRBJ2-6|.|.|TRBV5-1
CASSSGGSGANVLTF
TGTGCCAGCAGCTCCGGGGGTTCCGGGGCCAACGTCCTGACTTTC
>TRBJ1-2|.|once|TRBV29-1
CSAFGVGMHGYTF
TGCAGCGCCTTCGGTGTGGGTATGCATGGCTACACCTTC
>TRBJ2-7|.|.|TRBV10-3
CAITRDQGSKQYF
TGTGCCATCACCCGGGACCAAGGATCGAAGCAGTACTTC
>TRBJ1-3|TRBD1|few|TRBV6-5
CASSRDSSGNTIYF
TGTGCCAGCAGTAGGGACAGCTCTGGAAACACCATATATTTT
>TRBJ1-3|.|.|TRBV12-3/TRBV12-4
CASNNRASGNTIYF
TGTGCCAGCAACAACAGGGCATCTGGAAACACCATATATTTT
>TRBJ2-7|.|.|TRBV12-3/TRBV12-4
CASSFPPAGSYEQYF
TGTGCCAGCAGTTTCCCGCCCGCAGGGTCCTACGAGCAGTACTTC
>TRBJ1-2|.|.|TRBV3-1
CASSQRGDGYTF
TGTGCCAGCAGCCAGAGGGGGGACGGCTACACCTTC
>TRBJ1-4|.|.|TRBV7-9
CASSLTRVVNEKLFF
TGTGCCAGCAGCCTCACCAGGGTGGTGAATGAAAAACTGTTTTTT
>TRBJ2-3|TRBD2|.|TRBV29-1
CSVEVSSGGGADTQYF
TGCAGCGTTGAGGTGTCTAGCGGGGGAGGAGCAGATACGCAGTATTTT
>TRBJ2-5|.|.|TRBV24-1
CATSEAGPKETQYF
TGTGCCACCAGTGAAGCAGGACCTAAAGAGACCCAGTACTTC
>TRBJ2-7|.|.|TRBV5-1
CASSPGGQRAAYEQYF
TGCGCCAGCAGCCCAGGAGGCCAACGGGCCGCCTACGAGCAGTACTTC
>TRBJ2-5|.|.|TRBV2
CASSEIETQYF
TGTGCCAGCAGTGAAATAGAGACCCAGTACTTC
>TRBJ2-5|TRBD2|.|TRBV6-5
CASSSPGLAGYQETQYF
TGTGCCAGCAGTTCGCCTGGACTAGCGGGGTACCAAGAGACCCAGTACTTC
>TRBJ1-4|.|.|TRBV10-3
CAINNNINEKLFF
TGTGCCATCAACAACAATATTAATGAAAAACTGTTTTTT
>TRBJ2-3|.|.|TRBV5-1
CASSLDPPLTDTQYF
TGCGCCAGCAGCTTGGACCCTCCTCTCACAGATACGCAGTATTTT
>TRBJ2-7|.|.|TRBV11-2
CASSLDPADLYEQYF
TGTGCCAGCAGCTTAGATCCGGCGGACCTCTACGAGCAGTACTTC
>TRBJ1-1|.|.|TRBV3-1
CASSQDSGYPEAFF
TGTGCCAGCAGCCAAGATTCCGGATATCCTGAAGCTTTCTTT
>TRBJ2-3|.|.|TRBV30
CAWSPLASTDTQYF
TGTGCCTGGAGTCCCCTAGCGAGCACAGATACGCAGTATTTT
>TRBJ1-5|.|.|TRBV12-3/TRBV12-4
CASSPSRIMGDQPQHF
TGTGCCAGCAGTCCCTCGCGAATAATGGGGGATCAGCCCCAGCATTTT
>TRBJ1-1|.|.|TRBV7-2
CASSFSGAWNTEAFF
TGTGCCAGCAGCTTCTCAGGGGCGTGGAACACTGAAGCTTTCTTT
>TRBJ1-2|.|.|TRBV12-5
CASGRENDYGYTF
TGTGCTAGTGGACGTGAGAATGACTATGGCTACACCTTC
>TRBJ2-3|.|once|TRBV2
CASSELGGGLADTQYF
TGTGCCAGCAGTGAATTGGGGGGGGGCCTGGCAGATACGCAGTATTTT
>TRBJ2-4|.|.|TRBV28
CASSLAKNIQYF
TGTGCCAGCAGTTTGGCCAAAAACATTCAGTACTTC
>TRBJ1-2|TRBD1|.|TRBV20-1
CSPKPGQGNYGYTF
TGCAGTCCTAAACCGGGACAGGGAAACTATGGCTACACCTTC
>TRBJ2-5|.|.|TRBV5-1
CASERDSQETQYF
TGCGCCAGCGAACGGGACTCCCAAGAGACCCAGTACTTC
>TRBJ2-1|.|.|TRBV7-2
CASSLMNLQFF
TGTGCCAGCAGCTTAATGAACCTACAGTTCTTC
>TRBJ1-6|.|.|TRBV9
CASSGYGSPLHF
TGTGCCAGCAGCGGATACGGTTCACCCCTCCACTTT
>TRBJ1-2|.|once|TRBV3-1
CASSQVYSWRGYTF
TGTGCCAGCAGCCAAGTCTACAGCTGGAGGGGCTACACCTTC
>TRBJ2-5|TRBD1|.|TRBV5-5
CASSGGQGIAGTQYF
TGTGCCAGCAGCGGGGGACAGGGGATTGCCGGGACCCAGTACTTC
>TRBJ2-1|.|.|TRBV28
CATGRTVYNEQFF
TGTGCCACGGGAAGAACCGTATACAATGAGCAGTTCTTC
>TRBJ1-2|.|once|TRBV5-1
CASSPSPGQGYYGYTF
TGCGCCAGCTCCCCCTCCCCGGGACAAGGGTACTATGGCTACACCTTC
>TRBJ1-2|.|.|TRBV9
CASSVAGGYYGYTF
TGTGCCAGCAGCGTAGCGGGGGGCTACTATGGCTACACCTTC
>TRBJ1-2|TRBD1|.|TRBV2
CASSPWGDRGSGYTF
TGTGCCAGCTCGCCATGGGGGGACAGGGGCTCTGGCTACACCTTC
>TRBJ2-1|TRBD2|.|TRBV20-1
CSAISGTTDNEQFF
TGCAGTGCCATATCCGGGACTACTGACAATGAGCAGTTCTTC
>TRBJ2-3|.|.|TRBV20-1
CSARDWQGTDTQYF
TGCAGTGCTAGAGATTGGCAGGGAACAGATACGCAGTATTTT
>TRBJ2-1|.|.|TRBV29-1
CSVEDFAQRVTSYNEQFF
TGCAGCGTTGAAGATTTCGCCCAGCGGGTAACCTCCTACAATGAGCAGTTCTTC
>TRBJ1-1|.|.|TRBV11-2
CASSSTRGNTEAFF
TGTGCCAGCAGCTCGACTAGGGGGAACACTGAAGCTTTCTTT
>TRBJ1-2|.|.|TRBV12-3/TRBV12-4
CASSSRGKNRVDGYTF
TGTGCCAGCAGTTCCAGAGGGAAAAACAGGGTGGATGGCTACACCTTC
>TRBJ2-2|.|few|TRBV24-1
CATSDYQIPGELFF
TGTGCCACCAGTGACTACCAGATACCTGGGGAGCTGTTTTTT
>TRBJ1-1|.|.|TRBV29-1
CSVWSGNTEAFF
TGCAGCGTTTGGTCAGGGAACACTGAAGCTTTCTTT
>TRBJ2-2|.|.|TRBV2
CASSGGEIFTGELFF
TGTGCCAGCTCAGGCGGAGAGATTTTTACCGGGGAGCTGTTTTTT
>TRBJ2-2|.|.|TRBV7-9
CASSVPLGVEELFF
TGTGCCAGCAGCGTTCCCTTGGGGGTCGAGGAGCTGTTTTTT
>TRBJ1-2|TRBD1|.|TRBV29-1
CSVGQAEDGYTF
TGCAGCGTAGGACAGGCAGAGGATGGCTACACCTTC
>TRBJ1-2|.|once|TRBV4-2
CASSLWSMEIGYGYTF
TGTGCCAGCAGCCTCTGGTCTATGGAAATCGGCTATGGCTACACCTTC